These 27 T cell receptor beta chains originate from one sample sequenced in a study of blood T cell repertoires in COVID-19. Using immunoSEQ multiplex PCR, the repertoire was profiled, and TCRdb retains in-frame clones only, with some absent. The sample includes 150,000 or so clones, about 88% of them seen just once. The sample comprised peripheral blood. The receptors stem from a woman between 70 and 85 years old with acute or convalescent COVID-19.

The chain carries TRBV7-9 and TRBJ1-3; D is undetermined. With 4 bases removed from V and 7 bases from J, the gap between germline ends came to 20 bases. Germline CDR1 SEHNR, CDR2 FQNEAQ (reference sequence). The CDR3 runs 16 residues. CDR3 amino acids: CASSSHHTRGGNTIYF. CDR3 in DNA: TGTGCCAGCAGCTCCCATCATACACGGGGAGGGAACACCATATATTTT.

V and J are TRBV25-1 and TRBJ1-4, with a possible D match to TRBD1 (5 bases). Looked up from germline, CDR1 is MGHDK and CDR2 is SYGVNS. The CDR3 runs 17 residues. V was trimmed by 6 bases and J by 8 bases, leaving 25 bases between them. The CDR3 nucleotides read TGTGCCAGCAGACCTGGGACGCACCTACGCGGGGGGGAAAAACTGTTTTTT. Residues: CASRPGTHLRGGEKLFF.

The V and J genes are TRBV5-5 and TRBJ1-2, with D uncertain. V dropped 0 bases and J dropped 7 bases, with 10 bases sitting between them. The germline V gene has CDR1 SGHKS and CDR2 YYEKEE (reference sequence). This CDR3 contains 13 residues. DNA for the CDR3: TGTGCCAGCAGCTTGGACCGGGATGTTGGCTACACCTTC. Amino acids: CASSLDRDVGYTF.

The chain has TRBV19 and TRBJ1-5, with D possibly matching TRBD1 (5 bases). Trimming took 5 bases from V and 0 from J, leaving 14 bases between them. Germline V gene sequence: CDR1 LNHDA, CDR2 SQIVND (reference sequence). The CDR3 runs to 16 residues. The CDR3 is CASSPRGGASNQPQHF. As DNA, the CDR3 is TGTGCCAGTAGTCCCCGTGGAGGGGCTAGCAATCAGCCCCAGCATTTT.

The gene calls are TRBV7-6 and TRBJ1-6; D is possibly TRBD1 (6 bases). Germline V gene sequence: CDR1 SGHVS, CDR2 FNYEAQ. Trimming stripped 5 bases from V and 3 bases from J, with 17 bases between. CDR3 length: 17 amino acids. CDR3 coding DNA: TGTGCCAGCAGCCCCATCCCAGGGGTAGGCTATAATTCACCCCTCCACTTT. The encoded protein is CASSPIPGVGYNSPLHF.

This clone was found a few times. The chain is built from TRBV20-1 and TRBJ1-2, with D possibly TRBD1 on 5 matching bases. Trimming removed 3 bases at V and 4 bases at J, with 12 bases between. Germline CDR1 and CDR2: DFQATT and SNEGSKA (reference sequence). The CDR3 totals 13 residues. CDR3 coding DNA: TGCAGTGCTAGTGACGACAGAGCCTATGGCTACACCTTC. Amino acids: CSASDDRAYGYTF.

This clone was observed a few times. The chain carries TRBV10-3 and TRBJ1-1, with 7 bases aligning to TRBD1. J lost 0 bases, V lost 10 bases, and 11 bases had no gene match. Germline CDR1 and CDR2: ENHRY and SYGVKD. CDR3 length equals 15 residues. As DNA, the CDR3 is TGTGCCACCGAGGACAGGAACTACATGAACACTGAAGCTTTCTTT. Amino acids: CATEDRNYMNTEAFF.

The chain's CDR3 is CASSLFIPQGEKLFF. CDR3 sequence (DNA): TGTGCCAGCAGTTTATTTATACCTCAGGGAGAAAAACTGTTTTTT. V is TRBV28 and J is TRBJ1-4; tentatively, D is TRBD1 (5 bases). This CDR3 has 15 amino acids. The germline gives CDR1 MDHEN, CDR2 SYDVKM. Trimming stripped 1 base from V and 8 bases from J, with 14 bases between.

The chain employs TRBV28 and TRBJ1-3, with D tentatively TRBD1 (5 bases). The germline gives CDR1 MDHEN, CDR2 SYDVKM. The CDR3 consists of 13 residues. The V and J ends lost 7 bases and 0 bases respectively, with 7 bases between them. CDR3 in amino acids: CASMGGSGNTIYF. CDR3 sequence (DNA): TGTGCCAGCATGGGGGGCTCTGGAAACACCATATATTTT.

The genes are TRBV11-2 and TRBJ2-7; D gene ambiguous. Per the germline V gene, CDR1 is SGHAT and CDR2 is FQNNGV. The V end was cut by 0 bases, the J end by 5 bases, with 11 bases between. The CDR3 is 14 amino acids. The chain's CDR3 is CASSLDSRVHEQYV. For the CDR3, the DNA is TGTGCCAGCAGCTTAGATAGCCGGGTTCACGAGCAGTACGTC.

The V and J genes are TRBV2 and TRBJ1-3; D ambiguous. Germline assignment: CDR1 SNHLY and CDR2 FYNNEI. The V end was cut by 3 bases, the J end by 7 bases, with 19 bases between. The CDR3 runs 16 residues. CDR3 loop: CASSEEVGLMGNTIYF. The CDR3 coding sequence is TGTGCCAGCAGTGAGGAGGTGGGATTAATGGGGAACACCATATATTTT.

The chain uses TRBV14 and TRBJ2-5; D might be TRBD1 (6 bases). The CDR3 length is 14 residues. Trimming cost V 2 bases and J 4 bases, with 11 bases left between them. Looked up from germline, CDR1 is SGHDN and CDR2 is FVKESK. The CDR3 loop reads CASSQNRVVETQYF. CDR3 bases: TGTGCCAGCAGCCAAAACAGGGTGGTAGAGACCCAGTACTTC.

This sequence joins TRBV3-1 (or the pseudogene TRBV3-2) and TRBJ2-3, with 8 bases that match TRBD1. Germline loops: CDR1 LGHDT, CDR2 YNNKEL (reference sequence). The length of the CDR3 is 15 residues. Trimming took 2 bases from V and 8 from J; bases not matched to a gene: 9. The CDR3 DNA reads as TGTGCCAGCAGCCAAATGGACAGGGCATTGCGTACGCAGTATTTT. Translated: CASSQMDRALRTQYF.

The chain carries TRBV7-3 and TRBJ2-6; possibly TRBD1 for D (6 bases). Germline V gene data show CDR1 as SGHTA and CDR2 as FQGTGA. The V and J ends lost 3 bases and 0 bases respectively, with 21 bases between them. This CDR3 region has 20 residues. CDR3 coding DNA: TGTGCCAGCAGCTTGCCGACAGGCCCCTTTGACTACTCTGGGGCCAACGTCCTGACTTTC. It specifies CASSLPTGPFDYSGANVLTF.

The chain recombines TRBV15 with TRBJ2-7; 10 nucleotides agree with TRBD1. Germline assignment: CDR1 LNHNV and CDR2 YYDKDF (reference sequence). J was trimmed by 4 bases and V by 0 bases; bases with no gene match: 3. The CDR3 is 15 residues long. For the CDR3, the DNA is TGTGCCACCAGCAGAGATAGGGACAGGGGTTACGAGCAGTACTTC. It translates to CATSRDRDRGYEQYF. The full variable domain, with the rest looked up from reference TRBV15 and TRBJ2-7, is DAMVIQNPRYQVTQFGKPVTLSCSQTLNHNVMYWYQQKSSQAPKLLFHYYDKDFNNEADTPDNFQSRRPNTSFCFLDIRSPGLGDTAMYLCATSRDRDRGYEQYFGPGTRLTVT.

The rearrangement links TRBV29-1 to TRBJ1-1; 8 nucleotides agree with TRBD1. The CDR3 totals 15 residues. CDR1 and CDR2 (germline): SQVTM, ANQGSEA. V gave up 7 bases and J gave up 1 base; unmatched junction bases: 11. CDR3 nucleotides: TGCAGCGCACTTGAAACAGGGGGTAGGAACACTGAAGCTTTCTTT. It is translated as CSALETGGRNTEAFF.

CDR3 loop: CASSRYPERYGYTF. CDR3 DNA sequence: TGTGCCAGCAGCCGTTACCCTGAGAGGTATGGCTACACCTTC. The chain is built from TRBV3-1 (or the pseudogene TRBV3-2) and TRBJ1-2, with unresolved D. The CDR3 runs 14 residues. The germline V gene encodes CDR1 LGHDT and CDR2 YNNKEL (reference sequence). The V end was cut by 4 bases, the J end by 5 bases, with 14 bases between.

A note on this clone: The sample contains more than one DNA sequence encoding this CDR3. The CDR3 DNA follows: TGTGCCAGCAGCTTAGACCGGGGAAGAGAGACCCAGTACTTC. Translation: CASSLDRGRETQYF. The V and J genes are TRBV11-2 and TRBJ2-5, with D perhaps TRBD2 (5 bases). Trimming cost V 0 bases and J 4 bases, with 9 bases left between them. Germline loops: CDR1 SGHAT, CDR2 FQNNGV. CDR3 length equals 14 residues. Variable domain in full (rest from reference TRBV11-2 and TRBJ2-5): EAGVAQSPRYKIIEKRQSVAFWCNPISGHATLYWYQQILGQGPKLLIQFQNNGVVDDSQLPKDRFSAERLKGVDSTLKIQPAKLEDSAVYLCASSLDRGRETQYFGPGTRLLVL.

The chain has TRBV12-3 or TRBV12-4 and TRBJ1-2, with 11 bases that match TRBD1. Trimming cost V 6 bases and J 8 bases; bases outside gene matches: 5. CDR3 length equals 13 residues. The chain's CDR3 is CASRPDRGHGYTF. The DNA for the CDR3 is TGTGCCAGCAGGCCGGACAGGGGGCACGGCTACACCTTC.

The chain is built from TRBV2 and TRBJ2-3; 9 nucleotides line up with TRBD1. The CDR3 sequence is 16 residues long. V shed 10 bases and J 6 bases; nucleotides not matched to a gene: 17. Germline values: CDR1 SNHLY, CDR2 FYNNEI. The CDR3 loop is CATQPGQGRVGDTQYF. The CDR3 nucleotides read TGTGCCACCCAGCCAGGACAGGGGAGAGTAGGGGATACGCAGTATTTT.

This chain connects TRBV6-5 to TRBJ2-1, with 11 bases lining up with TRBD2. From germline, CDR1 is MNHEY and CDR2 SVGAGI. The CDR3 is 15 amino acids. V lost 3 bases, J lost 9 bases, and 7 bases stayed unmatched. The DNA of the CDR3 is TGTGCCAGCAGTTATAGCGGGGGGGCCGGTGGTGAGCAGTTCTTC. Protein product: CASSYSGGAGGEQFF.

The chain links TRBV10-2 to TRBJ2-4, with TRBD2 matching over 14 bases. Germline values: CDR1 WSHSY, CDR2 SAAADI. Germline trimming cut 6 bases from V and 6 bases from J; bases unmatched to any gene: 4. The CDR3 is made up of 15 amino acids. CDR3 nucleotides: TGCGCCAGCAGCGGGACTAGCGGGGGAGGAAACATTCAGTACTTC. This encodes CASSGTSGGGNIQYF.

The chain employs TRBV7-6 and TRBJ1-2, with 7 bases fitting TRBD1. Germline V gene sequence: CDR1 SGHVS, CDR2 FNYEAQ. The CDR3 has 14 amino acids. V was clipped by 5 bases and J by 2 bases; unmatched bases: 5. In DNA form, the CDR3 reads TGTGCCAGCAGCCCCCGGGACAGAAACTATGGCTACACCTTC. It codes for CASSPRDRNYGYTF.

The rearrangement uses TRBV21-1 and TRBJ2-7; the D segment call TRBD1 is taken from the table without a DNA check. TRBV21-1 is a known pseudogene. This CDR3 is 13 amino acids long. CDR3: CASTPQGDVEQYV. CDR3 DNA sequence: TGTGCCAGCACCCCACAGGGGGATGTCGAGCAGTACGTC.

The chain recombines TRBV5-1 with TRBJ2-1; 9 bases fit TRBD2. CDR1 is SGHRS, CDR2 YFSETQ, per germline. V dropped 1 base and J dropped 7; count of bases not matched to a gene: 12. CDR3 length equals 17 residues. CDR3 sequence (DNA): TGCGCCAGCAGCTTGTCTCCGACGGCGGGGGGGAGAAATGAGCAGTTCTTC. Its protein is CASSLSPTAGGRNEQFF.

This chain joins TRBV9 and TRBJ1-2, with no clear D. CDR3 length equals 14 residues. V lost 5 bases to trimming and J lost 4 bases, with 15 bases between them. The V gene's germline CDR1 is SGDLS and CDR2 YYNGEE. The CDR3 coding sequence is TGTGCCAGCAGTGTCTACAGATCCTCCTATGGCTACACCTTC. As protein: CASSVYRSSYGYTF.

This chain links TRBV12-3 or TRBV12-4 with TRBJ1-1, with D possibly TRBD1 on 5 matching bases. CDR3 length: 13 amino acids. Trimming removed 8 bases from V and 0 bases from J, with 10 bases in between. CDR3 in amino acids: CASGHRLNTEAFF. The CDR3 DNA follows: TGTGCCAGCGGTCACAGGTTGAACACTGAAGCTTTCTTT.